This T cell receptor (beta chain) comes out of a study of T cell repertoires in cytomegalovirus infection. Study as a whole: Public signatures in TCR beta pointed to CMV infection and matching HLA type.

Study findings and constraints: Cumulative frequency of public TCR beta families picked out carriers of CMV plus the relevant HLA. It was HLA-C-restricted CMV-specific TCR beta clonotypes that dominated the response ex vivo.

TCRdb recomputed calls from the reads with MiXCR, one row per CDR3 protein. Of 500,000 or so distinct CDR3 sequences detected, 16% appear once; the ten largest clones hold more than 20%. This clonotype has only a few counts. What it binds is not known. Germline-derived CDR1 and CDR2 are DFQATT and SNEGSKA (reference sequence). With 2 bases removed from V and 6 bases from J, the gap between germline ends came to 13 bases. This CDR3 has 13 residues. The chain employs TRBV20-1 and TRBJ1-1, with D unresolved. Specimen: CD8+ T cells from PBMCs. The receptor's source is a human donor in good health (CMV status not recorded). Some clones in this sample may be carry-over from other donors' samples. The CDR3 DNA reads TGCAGTGCTAGACTCCTGTGGGCGGCTGAAGCTTTCTTT. Its protein product is CSARLLWAAEAFF.